This TCR beta chain stems from a study of T cell repertoires in cytomegalovirus infection. Whole-study results and caveats: Adding up the frequency of public TCR beta families identified people who carried CMV plus the relevant HLA.

This clonotype was observed at least ten times. The target antigen is unknown. TCRdb processed the reads anew with MiXCR; each CDR3 protein has one entry. The table shows 490,000 or so distinct CDR3 sequences, with about 11% occurring only once. Germline V CDR1 and CDR2: SQVTM, ANQGSEA. V lost 5 bases and J lost 0, with 11 bases in between. This CDR3 contains 14 residues. This TCR derives from a human donor in good health (CMV status not recorded). Some clones in this sample may be carry-over from other donors' samples. The rearrangement joins TRBV29-1 to TRBJ1-5; D is possibly TRBD1 (6 bases). The specimen was PBMCs. CDR3 region: CSVSDSYSNQPQHF. The CDR3, as DNA: TGCAGCGTTTCGGACAGCTATAGCAATCAGCCCCAGCATTTT.